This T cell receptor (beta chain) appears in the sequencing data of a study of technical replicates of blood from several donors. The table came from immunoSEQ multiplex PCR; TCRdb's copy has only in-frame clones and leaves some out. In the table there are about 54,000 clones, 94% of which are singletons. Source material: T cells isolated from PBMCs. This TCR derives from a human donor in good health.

CDR3 region: CASSLAPQGVYGYTF. DNA of the CDR3: TGTGCCAGCAGCTTGGCCCCCCAAGGGGTGTATGGCTACACCTTC. This rearrangement joins TRBV5-4 to TRBJ1-2; the D gene is possibly TRBD1 (5 bases). Deletions cut 0 bases from V and 5 bases from J, with 14 bases between. The germline V gene encodes CDR1 SGHNT and CDR2 YYREEE (reference sequence). This CDR3 contains 15 residues.